A selection of T cell receptor beta chains follows, all from one sample in a study of early T cells in non-severe SARS-CoV-2 infection. Using its own MiXCR run on the 5' RACE reads, TCRdb lists one record per CDR3 protein. The data hold approximately 52,000 distinct CDR3 sequences, with 8% to 8.5% observed a single time. Sequencing was carried out using whole blood. These TCRs come from an adult who was a healthcare worker with PCR-confirmed SARS-CoV-2 infection or an uninfected control (not recorded which). Each CDR3 is given with its conserved first and last residue. Fields, in order: V gene, clone size, CDR3 length, J gene, D gene, CDR3 DNA, CDR3 protein. A D gene is named only where the DNA matches it firmly. Some rows have no size entry. The others give once, few or many, or a class for an expanded clone.

>TRBV20-1|-|12|TRBJ2-2|-
TGCAGTGCTTTGGAAGGGGCCGGGGAGCTGTTTTTT
CSALEGAGELFF
>TRBV27|-|15|TRBJ2-4|TRBD2
TGTGCCAGCAGTTTAGGGGGGGTGGCCAAAAACATTCAGTACTTC
CASSLGGVAKNIQYF
>TRBV7-3|many|14|TRBJ2-1|TRBD1
TGTGCCAGCAGCATCAGACAGGGGGCGCGTGAGCAGTTCTTC
CASSIRQGAREQFF
>TRBV9|few|15|TRBJ1-5|-
TGTGCCAGCAGCGCCAGTGAGGGTATAGGGCAGCCCCAGCATTTT
CASSASEGIGQPQHF
>TRBV7-9|few|12|TRBJ1-2|-
TGTGCCAGCAGCTTCCGAGACCCTGGCTACACCTTC
CASSFRDPGYTF
>TRBV7-2|many|11|TRBJ2-3|-
TGTGCCAGCAGCTGGACAGATACGCAGTATTTT
CASSWTDTQYF
>TRBV7-2|few|15|TRBJ2-2|-
TGTGCCAGCAGCTCCTCGGGACGCAACACCGGGGAGCTGTTTTTT
CASSSSGRNTGELFF
>TRBV6-2/TRBV6-3|few|17|TRBJ1-2|-
TGTGCCAGCACCCGAACGACACGGGAGTTAGCTAACTATGGCTACACCTTC
CASTRTTRELANYGYTF
>TRBV18|few|17|TRBJ2-7|-
TGTGCCAGCTCACCATACGCCCAGACAGGATCCTCCTACGAGCAGTACTTC
CASSPYAQTGSSYEQYF
>TRBV29-1|-|17|TRBJ2-3|TRBD2
TGCAGCGTTGGAAGTTCGGTAGCGGGGGGCCATGCCAATACGCAGTATTTT
CSVGSSVAGGHANTQYF
>TRBV5-4|many|15|TRBJ2-3|TRBD1
TGTGCCAGCAGCCTGGGACAGGGGATAATAGATACGCAGTATTTT
CASSLGQGIIDTQYF
>TRBV5-6|many|16|TRBJ2-3|TRBD2
TGTGCCAGCAGCTTGGTACTAGCGGGAGTGACAGATACGCAGTATTTT
CASSLVLAGVTDTQYF
>TRBV7-2|-|15|TRBJ2-7|TRBD1
TGTGCCAGCAGCCCCGGGACAGGGGCTCTTGGTGAGCAGTACTTC
CASSPGTGALGEQYF